This T cell receptor (beta chain) came from a study of blood T cell repertoires in COVID-19. The table came from immunoSEQ multiplex PCR; TCRdb's copy has only in-frame clones and leaves some out. The sample has some 180,000 clones; about 80% are singletons. The length of the CDR3 is 17 residues. Germline-derived CDR1 and CDR2 are SGHTA and FQGNSA. Trimming cost V 4 bases and J 3 bases; bases outside gene matches: 15. J is TRBJ2-7 and V is TRBV7-2; 7 bases match TRBD2. This TCR derives from a woman aged 70-85 years in a cohort exposed to, infected with or recovered from COVID-19 (not recorded which). Source material: PBMCs or T cells enriched from blood (not recorded which). CDR3 in amino acids: CASSSSFKRDLGYEQYF. The CDR3 nucleotides read TGTGCCAGCAGCTCATCGTTTAAGCGGGACTTGGGCTACGAGCAGTACTTC.